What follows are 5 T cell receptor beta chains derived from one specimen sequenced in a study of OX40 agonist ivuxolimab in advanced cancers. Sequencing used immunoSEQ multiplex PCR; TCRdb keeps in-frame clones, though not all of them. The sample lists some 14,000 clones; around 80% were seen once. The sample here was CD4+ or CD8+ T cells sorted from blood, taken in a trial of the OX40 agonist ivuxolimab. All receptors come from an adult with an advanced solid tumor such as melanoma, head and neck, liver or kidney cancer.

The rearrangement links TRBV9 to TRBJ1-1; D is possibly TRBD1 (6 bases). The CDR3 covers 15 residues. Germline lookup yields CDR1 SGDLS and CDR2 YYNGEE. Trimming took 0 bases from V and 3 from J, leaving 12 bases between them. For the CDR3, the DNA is TGTGCCAGCAGCGTAGAGGGACACCCTTACACTGAAGCTTTCTTT. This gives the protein CASSVEGHPYTEAFF. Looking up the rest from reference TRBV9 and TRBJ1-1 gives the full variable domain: DSGVTQTPKHLITATGQRVTLRCSPRSGDLSVYWYQQSLDQGLQFLIQYYNGEERAKGNILERFSAQQFPDLHSELNLSSLELGDSALYFCASSVEGHPYTEAFFGQGTRLTVV.

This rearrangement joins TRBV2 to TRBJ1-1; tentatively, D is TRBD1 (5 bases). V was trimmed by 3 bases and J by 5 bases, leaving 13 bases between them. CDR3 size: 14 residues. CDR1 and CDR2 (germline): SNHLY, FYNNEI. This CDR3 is CASSESGGWTEAFF. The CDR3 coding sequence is TGTGCCAGCAGTGAGTCGGGGGGTTGGACTGAAGCTTTCTTT.

The CDR3 protein is CASSSSSLNTQYF. The CDR3 DNA reads as TGTGCCAGCAGCTCCTCGTCCCTCAATACGCAGTATTTT. The chain recombines TRBV7-6 with TRBJ2-3, with unresolved D. Germline V gives CDR1 SGHVS, CDR2 FNYEAQ. Between the trimmed V and J ends, which lost 4 bases and 7 bases, there was a span of 12 bases. This CDR3 comprises 13 residues.

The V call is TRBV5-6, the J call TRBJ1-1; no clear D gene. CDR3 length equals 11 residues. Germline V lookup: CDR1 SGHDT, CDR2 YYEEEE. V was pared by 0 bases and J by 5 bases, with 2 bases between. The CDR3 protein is CASSLDTEAFF. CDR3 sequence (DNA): TGTGCCAGCAGCTTGGATACTGAAGCTTTCTTT.

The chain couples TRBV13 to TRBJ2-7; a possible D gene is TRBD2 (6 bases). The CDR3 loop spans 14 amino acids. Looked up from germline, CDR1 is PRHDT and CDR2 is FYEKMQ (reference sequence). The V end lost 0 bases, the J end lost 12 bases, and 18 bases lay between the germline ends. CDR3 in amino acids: CASSLGRETTGGYF. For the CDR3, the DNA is TGTGCCAGCAGCTTAGGCAGAGAGACTACCGGGGGGTACTTC.